One and the same sample provided the 9 T cell receptor beta chains below, sequenced in a study of T cell repertoires in cytomegalovirus infection. Using its own MiXCR run on the reads, TCRdb lists one record per CDR3 protein. The profile covers about 310,000 distinct CDR3 sequences, with 20% to 25% appearing a single time and 13% taken by the ten largest. The antigens for these receptors are not known. The material was cultured PBMCs, obtained from culture after CMV antigen stimulation. The receptors come from a human donor in good health (CMV status not recorded). Some clones in this sample may be carry-over from other donors' samples.

V is TRBV4-1 and J is TRBJ2-5; D possibly corresponds to TRBD1 (5 bases). Between the trimmed V and J ends, which lost 0 bases and 5 bases, there was a span of 13 bases. This CDR3 has 15 amino acids. CDR1 and CDR2 (germline): MGHRA, YSYEKL. CDR3: CASSQDGQGRETQYF. CDR3 bases: TGCGCCAGCAGCCAAGACGGGCAGGGTCGTGAGACCCAGTACTTC.

This clonotype was counted between two and nine times. This chain links TRBV13 with TRBJ2-2; 7 bases are a match to TRBD1. Germline CDR1 is PRHDT and CDR2 is FYEKMQ (reference sequence). The CDR3 is made up of 16 amino acids. With V trimmed by 2 bases and J by 0 bases, 3 bases remained unmatched. The CDR3 DNA reads TGTGCCAGCAGCTTATTAGGACAGGCGAACACCGGGGAGCTGTTTTTT. Its translation: CASSLLGQANTGELFF. The full variable domain, in which reference TRBV13 and TRBJ2-2 provide the parts outside the CDR3, is AAGVIQSPRHLIKEKRETATLKCYPIPRHDTVYWYQQGPGQDPQFLISFYEKMQSDKGSIPDRFSAQQFSDYHSELNMSSLELGDSALYFCASSLLGQANTGELFFGEGSRLTVL.

The chain uses TRBV2 and TRBJ2-7, with unresolved D. With 7 bases removed from V and 1 base from J, the gap between germline ends came to 14 bases. The CDR3 has 14 residues. In germline, CDR1 is SNHLY, CDR2 FYNNEI. CDR3 sequence reads: CASTQRPESYEQYF. The CDR3 region has the DNA TGTGCCAGCACGCAAAGGCCAGAGTCCTACGAGCAGTACTTC.

Ten or more counts support this clonotype. This rearrangement joins TRBV7-2 to TRBJ2-1, with TRBD2 matching 9 bases. V gave up 3 bases and J gave up 8 bases; unmatched junction bases: 2. CDR3 size: 13 residues. Germline V gene sequence: CDR1 SGHTA, CDR2 FQGNSA. As DNA, the CDR3 is TGTGCCAGCAGCTTGGGACTAGCTGATGAGCAGTTCTTC. It specifies CASSLGLADEQFF.

This clonotype was seen only a few times. The chain uses TRBV11-2 and TRBJ1-2; possibly TRBD1 for D (6 bases). Germline-derived CDR1 and CDR2 are SGHAT and FQNNGV. Trimming removed 2 bases from V and 8 bases from J, with 12 bases in between. The CDR3 is made up of 13 amino acids. The CDR3 region has the DNA TGTGCCAGCAGCTTAAATCAACAGGGCGGCTACACCTTC. This gives the protein CASSLNQQGGYTF. Using reference TRBV11-2 and TRBJ1-2 for the parts outside the CDR3, the full variable domain is EAGVAQSPRYKIIEKRQSVAFWCNPISGHATLYWYQQILGQGPKLLIQFQNNGVVDDSQLPKDRFSAERLKGVDSTLKIQPAKLEDSAVYLCASSLNQQGGYTFGSGTRLTVV.

A few counts support this clonotype. The rearrangement uses TRBV5-6 and TRBJ1-2; D is unresolved. Germline-derived CDR1 and CDR2 are SGHDT and YYEEEE. This CDR3 has 13 amino acids. Between the trimmed V and J ends, which lost 4 bases and 7 bases, there was a span of 14 bases. DNA for the CDR3: TGTGCCAGCAGCCCGGAGCGCGATTTTGGCTACACCTTC. Protein product: CASSPERDFGYTF.

The gene calls are TRBV4-1 and TRBJ2-5, with D uncertain. CDR1 MGHRA and CDR2 YSYEKL come from the germline V gene. Trimming took 1 base from V and 5 from J, leaving 14 bases between them. The CDR3 has 15 amino acids. The CDR3 DNA follows: TGCGCCAGCAGCCAAGCGCCACCACTATGGGAGACCCAGTACTTC. The encoded protein is CASSQAPPLWETQYF.

The genes are TRBV28 and TRBJ2-7; a weak D match, TRBD1 (6 bases). Germline CDR1 reads MDHEN; CDR2 reads SYDVKM. CDR3 length equals 13 residues. The V and J ends lost 8 bases and 2 bases respectively, with 13 bases between them. The CDR3 is CASLGGFAYEQYF. The DNA for the CDR3 is TGTGCCAGCTTAGGGGGTTTCGCCTACGAGCAGTACTTC.

V and J are TRBV19 and TRBJ2-1, with 8 positions matching TRBD1. The V gene end was trimmed by 6 bases and the J gene end by 7 bases; junction bases not matched to a gene: 11. The V gene's germline CDR1 is LNHDA and CDR2 SQIVND (reference sequence). This CDR3 comprises 15 residues. CDR3 residues: CASSMRTGRGNEQFF. The CDR3 region has the DNA TGTGCCAGTAGCATGAGGACAGGGCGTGGTAATGAGCAGTTCTTC.